The sequence of this T cell receptor (beta chain) was determined in a study of T cell responses to AZD1222 COVID-19 vaccine. Across the whole study: Second-dose recipients at about 4 or about 12 weeks were treated as one pooled group.

Study observations and caveats: Sampled repertoires all dated from after the peak T cell response. It should be noted that donors were predominantly white British and more often female, and clonal diversity was possibly underestimated. Only a handful of people who got AZD1222 tested seropositive at baseline.

About this clone itself: Antigen: not known.

Sequenced by immunoSEQ multiplex PCR; TCRdb stores in-frame clones only, minus some. The sample holds around 120,000 clones, roughly 87% seen once. This CDR3 has 14 residues. Germline V gene lookup returns CDR1 SGHRS and CDR2 YFSETQ. V was clipped by 3 bases and J by 0 bases, with 9 bases between them. The material sequenced was peripheral blood, taken on day 0 of AZD1222 vaccination. This sequence was found in an adult in good health. The chain joins TRBV5-1 to TRBJ1-2; a weak D match, TRBD1 (6 bases). CDR3 in amino acids: CASSSQGTNYGYTF. CDR3 bases: TGCGCCAGCAGCTCACAGGGTACTAACTATGGCTACACCTTC.